This T cell receptor beta chain was identified in a study of cytomegalovirus exposure and HLA in healthy donors. Background on the study: The study's early data release held 80 million to 95 million unique TCRs from HLA-typed donors. Broader study findings: In vitro work confirmed that a few CMV-associated chains recognize CMV antigens. Differences between HLA loci emerged in a later analysis of TCR association rates, with DRB1 most and HLA-C fewest.

The PCR had 60 Vbeta and 13 Jbeta primers. The table came from immunoSEQ multiplex PCR; TCRdb's copy has only in-frame clones and leaves some out. The sample holds 100,000 to 150,000 clones; roughly 71% are singletons and the top ten take over 3.5%. In regard to this clone: Antigen: not known.

Per germline, CDR1 SGHVS and CDR2 FQNEAQ. The CDR3 is made up of 16 amino acids. Unmatched junction bases numbered 10, after V lost 2 bases and J lost 9 bases. Material for sequencing was PBMCs. The sequence was collected from a woman aged 45-59 years in good health and CMV-seropositive. The V call is TRBV7-8, the J call TRBJ1-6, with TRBD1 matching over 7 bases. This CDR3 is CASSLQNDRAISPLHF. The CDR3 region has the DNA TGTGCCAGCAGCTTACAGAACGACAGGGCGATTTCACCCCTCCACTTT. The complete variable domain, with remaining parts taken from reference TRBV7-8 and TRBJ1-6, reads GAGVSQSPRYKVAKRGQDVALRCDPISGHVSLFWYQQALGQGPEFLTYFQNEAQLDKSGLPSDRFFAERPEGSVSTLKIQRTQQEDSAVYLCASSLQNDRAISPLHFGNGTRLTVT.